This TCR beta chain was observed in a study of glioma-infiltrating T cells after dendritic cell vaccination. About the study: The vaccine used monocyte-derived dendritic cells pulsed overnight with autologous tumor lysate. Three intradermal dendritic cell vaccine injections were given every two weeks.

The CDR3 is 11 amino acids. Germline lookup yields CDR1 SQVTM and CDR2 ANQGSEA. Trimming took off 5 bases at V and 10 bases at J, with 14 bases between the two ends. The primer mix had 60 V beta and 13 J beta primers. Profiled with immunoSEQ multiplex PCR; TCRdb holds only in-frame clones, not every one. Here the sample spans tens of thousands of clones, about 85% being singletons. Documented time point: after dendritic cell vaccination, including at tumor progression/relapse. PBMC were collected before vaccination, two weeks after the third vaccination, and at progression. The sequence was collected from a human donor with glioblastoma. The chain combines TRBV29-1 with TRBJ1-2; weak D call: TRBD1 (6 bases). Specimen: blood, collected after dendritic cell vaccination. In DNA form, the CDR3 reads TGCAGCGTTCGAACTTCAGGGGACTACACCTTC. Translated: CSVRTSGDYTF.